The clone carrying this T cell receptor beta chain was seen only a few times. With the read ending 3 residues before the CDR3 end, the germline J gene is used to fill in that end. V was pared by 1 base and J by 7 bases, with 14 bases between. This CDR3 spans 15 amino acids. Germline CDR1 SEHNR, CDR2 FQNEAQ (reference sequence). The data are from a study of T cell clonality in common variable immunodeficiency. Here immunoSEQ multiplex PCR was the method, and the copy in TCRdb shows in-frame clones only, minus some. Sampling found tens of thousands of clones, none seen once. Patients and controls were mostly of Caucasian heritage.

The sequenced sample consisted of peripheral blood mononuclear cells. The TCR was taken from a person between 18 and 69 years old in good health. This rearrangement joins TRBV7-9 to TRBJ2-1; TRBD2 might be the D (6 bases). The CDR3 spells CASSLGQAGSNEQFF. The sequenced CDR3 bases are TGTGCCAGCAGCTTAGGTCAGGCGGGGAGTAATGAG. The complete variable domain, with remaining parts taken from reference TRBV7-9 and TRBJ2-1, reads DTGVSQNPRHKITKRGQNVTFRCDPISEHNRLYWYRQTLGQGPEFLTYFQNEAQLEKSRLLSDRFSAERPKGSFSTLEIQRTEQGDSAMYLCASSLGQAGSNEQFFGPGTRLTVL.